Below, one T cell receptor beta chain is given with its context. Its cognate antigen is unknown. Other DNA sequences in the sample encode the same CDR3. The protocol was immunoSEQ multiplex PCR, while the TCRdb copy is restricted to in-frame clones and leaves out a portion. The sample contains 400,000 to 600,000 clones, roughly 95% of which appear only once. Trimming cost V 0 bases and J 1 base; bases outside gene matches: 2. This CDR3 has 15 residues. Germline lookup yields CDR1 MNHEY and CDR2 SVGAGI. The sample originates from a study of shared clonotypes between healthy human individuals. Study at large: Three CD4 naive, three CD4 memory, two CD8 naive and one CD8 memory plate were used per donor. Study findings and constraints: The authors expected sequencing depth to affect clonotype sharing among donors.

Among the donors, all were Caucasian adults who lived in Nashville, Tennessee. The chain employs TRBV6-5 and TRBJ1-1, with TRBD1 matching 7 bases. This receptor was obtained from a young woman in good health. The source material was naive CD4+ T cells sorted from blood. As to subset: CD45RA+ positively selected. This CDR3 is CASSYSNRGNTEAFF. Written as DNA, the CDR3 is TGTGCCAGCAGTTACTCTAACAGGGGGAACACTGAAGCTTTCTTT.